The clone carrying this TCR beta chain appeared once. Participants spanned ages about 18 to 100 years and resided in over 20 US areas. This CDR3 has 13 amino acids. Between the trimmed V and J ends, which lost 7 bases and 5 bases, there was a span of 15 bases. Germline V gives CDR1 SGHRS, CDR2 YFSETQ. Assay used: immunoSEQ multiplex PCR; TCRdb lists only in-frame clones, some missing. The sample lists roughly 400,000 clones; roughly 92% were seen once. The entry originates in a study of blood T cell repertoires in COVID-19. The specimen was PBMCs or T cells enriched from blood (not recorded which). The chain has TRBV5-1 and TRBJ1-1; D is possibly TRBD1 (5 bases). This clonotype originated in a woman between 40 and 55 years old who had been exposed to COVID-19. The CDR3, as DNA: TGCGCCAGCGGGGGAGGGACTCGGACTGAAGCTTTCTTT. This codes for CASGGGTRTEAFF.